These 24 T cell receptor beta chains came from one sample sequenced in a study of blood T cell repertoires in COVID-19. The repertoire was sequenced with immunoSEQ multiplex PCR; TCRdb's copy has only in-frame clones and lacks some. Of approximately 390,000 clones listed, 85% to 90% are singletons. Sequencing input: peripheral blood. Receptor source: a man younger than 35 with active or convalescent COVID-19.

The chain combines TRBV5-6 with TRBJ2-3, with D hard to call. The germline CDR1 and CDR2 sequences are SGHDT and YYEEEE. The CDR3 has 13 amino acids. Deletions cut 6 bases from V and 4 bases from J, with 12 bases between. CDR3: CASNFREADTQYF. In DNA form, the CDR3 reads TGTGCCAGCAATTTCCGTGAGGCAGATACGCAGTATTTT.

CDR3 DNA: TGTGCCAGCAGTGGACACGGTGAAAAACTGTTTTTT. This encodes CASSGHGEKLFF. This chain joins TRBV2 and TRBJ1-4, with no clear D. The germline V gene has CDR1 SNHLY and CDR2 FYNNEI. The CDR3 spans 12 residues. V gave up 4 bases and J gave up 7 bases, with 7 bases separating them.

The genes are TRBV7-4 and TRBJ1-5, with a tentative D call TRBD1 (6 bases). Germline CDR1 reads SGHVT; CDR2 reads SQSDAQ. The CDR3 is made up of 16 amino acids. The V and J ends lost 2 bases and 5 bases respectively, with 16 bases between them. Here the CDR3 reads CASSLTRGADYQPQHF. CDR3 DNA sequence: TGTGCCAGCAGCTTAACCAGGGGTGCGGACTATCAGCCCCAGCATTTT.

This clone was recorded a few times. The genes are TRBV6-2 or TRBV6-3 and TRBJ2-6; TRBD1 is a possible D gene (5 bases). In germline, CDR1 is MNHEY, CDR2 SVGEGT. V shed 4 bases and J shed 0 bases, with 7 bases lying between them. This CDR3 has 15 amino acids. CDR3 in DNA: TGTGCCAGCAGTTCGACAGTCTCTGGGGCCAACGTCCTGACTTTC. It yields the protein CASSSTVSGANVLTF.

The CDR3 sequence is CASTKRLREYEQFF. In DNA form, the CDR3 reads TGCGCCAGCACGAAGAGGTTGCGGGAGTATGAGCAGTTCTTC. The chain links TRBV10-1 to TRBJ2-1; TRBD2 agrees at 7 bases. This CDR3 has 14 residues. With V trimmed by 7 bases and J by 8 bases, 11 bases remained unmatched. The germline CDR1 and CDR2 sequences are WNHNN and SYGVQD (reference sequence).

V and J are TRBV7-2 and TRBJ1-5; D perhaps matches TRBD1 (5 bases). Germline CDR1 and CDR2: SGHTA and FQGNSA. The CDR3 contains 14 residues. The ends were cut back, 1 base at V and 3 bases at J, with 7 bases in the middle. The CDR3 loop is CASSLGRANQPQHF. In nucleotides, the CDR3 is TGTGCCAGCAGCTTAGGCAGGGCCAATCAGCCCCAGCATTTT. The full variable domain, with the rest looked up from reference TRBV7-2 and TRBJ1-5, is GAGVSQSPSNKVTEKGKDVELRCDPISGHTALYWYRQSLGQGLEFLIYFQGNSAPDKSGLPSDRFSAERTGGSVSTLTIQRTQQEDSAVYLCASSLGRANQPQHFGDGTRLSIL.

The chain uses TRBV10-3 and TRBJ2-1; 9 bases line up with TRBD2. CDR1 is ENHRY and CDR2 is SYGVKD in the germline V gene. The CDR3 consists of 15 residues. Trimming removed 3 bases from V and 6 bases from J; junction bases left unmatched: 6. CDR3 region: CAISDRREGINEQFF. CDR3 in DNA: TGTGCCATCAGTGATCGGCGGGAGGGTATCAATGAGCAGTTCTTC.

V and J are TRBV24-1 and TRBJ2-5; TRBD2 matches at 11 bases. Germline V gene sequence: CDR1 KGHDR, CDR2 SFDVKD. The CDR3 totals 16 residues. V trimming: 3 bases; J trimming: 1 base; junction bases outside the gene matches: 3. The CDR3 nucleotides read TGTGCCACCAGTGATCCCGGGACTAGCGGCCAAGAGACCCAGTACTTC. Its protein product is CATSDPGTSGQETQYF.

The rearrangement links TRBV9 to TRBJ2-5; the D is unclear. This CDR3 has 15 amino acids. Trimming stripped 3 bases from V and 4 bases from J, with 16 bases between. Germline V gene data show CDR1 as SGDLS and CDR2 as YYNGEE. CDR3 in DNA: TGTGCCAGCAGCGCGGGTGCCCCACCCTCAGAGACCCAGTACTTC. Protein sequence: CASSAGAPPSETQYF.

The rearrangement uses TRBV5-5 and TRBJ2-5; no reliable D call. Germline lookup yields CDR1 SGHKS and CDR2 YYEKEE (reference sequence). The CDR3 has 13 residues. The V end was cut by 6 bases, the J end by 2 bases, with 11 bases between. CDR3 sequence: CASTLGNQETQYF. The CDR3 nucleotides read TGTGCCAGCACCCTGGGCAATCAAGAGACCCAGTACTTC.

This chain connects TRBV18 to TRBJ2-5; no clear D gene. Trimming removed 2 bases at V and 5 bases at J, with 9 bases between. In germline, CDR1 is KGHSH, CDR2 LQKENI. The CDR3 has 13 amino acids. In DNA form, the CDR3 reads TGTGCCAGCTCACCAGATAGTTGGGAGACCCAGTACTTC. Its translation is CASSPDSWETQYF. Combining the CDR3 with reference TRBV18 and TRBJ2-5 gives the whole variable domain NAGVMQNPRHLVRRRGQEARLRCSPMKGHSHVYWYRQLPEEGLKFMVYLQKENIIDESGMPKERFSAEFPKEGPSILRIQQVVRGDSAAYFCASSPDSWETQYFGPGTRLLVL.

The rearrangement joins TRBV6-2 or TRBV6-3 to TRBJ1-1; 7 nucleotides line up with TRBD1. This CDR3 is built from 14 residues. CDR1 and CDR2 from the germline V gene are MNHEY and SVGEGT. V trimming: 6 bases; J trimming: 4 bases; junction bases outside the gene matches: 8. As DNA, the CDR3 is TGTGCCAGCAGCAACCGGGACAGAGTCACTGAAGCTTTCTTT. Its translation is CASSNRDRVTEAFF.

The table lists this clone with a count of one. The chain combines TRBV27 with TRBJ1-5; no clear D gene. Germline lookup yields CDR1 MNHEY and CDR2 SMNVEV (reference sequence). Trimming left V 2 bases short and J 0 bases short, with 17 bases between. The CDR3 runs to 18 residues. The chain's CDR3 is CASSLLSKADNSNQPQHF. Written as DNA, the CDR3 is TGTGCCAGCAGTTTACTTAGTAAAGCAGACAATAGCAATCAGCCCCAGCATTTT.

The rearrangement links TRBV6-5 to TRBJ1-1; tentative D call: TRBD1 (6 bases). V shed 6 bases and J shed 2 bases, with 13 bases lying between them. This CDR3 region has 14 residues. Germline CDR1 MNHEY, CDR2 SVGAGI. This CDR3 is CASSKGTYNTEAFF. The CDR3 DNA reads as TGTGCCAGCAGCAAAGGGACATATAACACTGAAGCTTTCTTT.

The gene calls are TRBV4-1 and TRBJ2-1, with 8 bases aligning to TRBD2. The ends lost 0 bases at V and 2 bases at J; junction bases unmatched: 6. The CDR3 is 17 amino acids. Per germline, CDR1 MGHRA and CDR2 YSYEKL. The CDR3 coding sequence is TGCGCCAGCAGCCAAGATCGGACTAGCCGGCCCTACAATGAGCAGTTCTTC. Amino acids: CASSQDRTSRPYNEQFF.

This sequence joins TRBV5-1 and TRBJ1-2; TRBD1 aligns across 7 bases. CDR1 SGHRS and CDR2 YFSETQ come from the germline V gene. J gave up 5 bases and V 3 bases, and 4 bases lay outside the gene matches. CDR3 size: 13 residues. The chain's CDR3 is CASSWDSWYGYTF. As DNA, the CDR3 is TGCGCCAGCAGCTGGGACAGTTGGTATGGCTACACCTTC.

The chain joins TRBV28 to TRBJ1-1; no clear D gene. The CDR3 extends over 15 amino acids. V lost 5 bases, J lost 0 bases, and 13 bases lay in between. The germline gives CDR1 MDHEN, CDR2 SYDVKM. The chain's CDR3 is CASSRPRVMNTEAFF. In DNA, the CDR3 is TGTGCCAGCAGTCGACCGAGGGTGATGAACACTGAAGCTTTCTTT.

This rearrangement joins TRBV28 to TRBJ1-2; 10 bases map to TRBD1. CDR3 size: 17 residues. The V gene's germline CDR1 is MDHEN and CDR2 SYDVKM. The ends lost 6 bases at V and 6 bases at J; junction bases unmatched: 16. The CDR3 loop reads CASSPLLRQGARDGYTF. CDR3 sequence (DNA): TGTGCCAGCAGCCCGCTACTTCGACAGGGGGCCAGGGATGGCTACACCTTC.

This chain uses TRBV6-6 with TRBJ2-1; no definite D call. The CDR3 runs to 16 residues. With 6 bases removed from V and 5 bases from J, the gap between germline ends came to 20 bases. Germline V gives CDR1 MNHNY, CDR2 SVGAGI (reference sequence). Written as DNA, the CDR3 is TGTGCCAGCAGCTTTCTGCTAGAAGGATTAAACAATGAGCAGTTCTTC. Its protein product is CASSFLLEGLNNEQFF.

The rearrangement joins TRBV5-1 to TRBJ1-1, with D tentatively TRBD1 (5 bases). CDR3 length equals 14 residues. Germline CDR1 is SGHRS and CDR2 is YFSETQ. V gave up 2 bases and J gave up 3 bases, with 11 bases separating them. The CDR3 bases are TGCGCCAGCAGCTTCCCACAGGACCACACTGAAGCTTTCTTT. This codes for CASSFPQDHTEAFF.

The V gene is TRBV14, the J gene TRBJ1-2; D not resolved. Germline-derived CDR1 and CDR2 are SGHDN and FVKESK. Between the trimmed V and J ends, which lost 1 base and 0 bases, there was a span of 9 bases. This CDR3 spans 15 amino acids. Here the CDR3 reads CASSQVSGPNYGYTF. The CDR3 nucleotides are TGTGCCAGCAGCCAAGTAAGCGGGCCTAACTATGGCTACACCTTC.

V gene TRBV12-3 or TRBV12-4 combines with J gene TRBJ1-1; D may be TRBD1 (6 bases). This CDR3 has 13 residues. V lost 6 bases and J 2 bases, leaving 10 bases between the germline ends. CDR3 in amino acids: CASRYRANTEAFF. The CDR3, as DNA: TGTGCCAGCAGATACAGGGCAAACACTGAAGCTTTCTTT.

The chain joins TRBV5-5 to TRBJ2-7; possible D gene TRBD1, 5 bases. The CDR3 is made up of 14 amino acids. V was clipped by 2 bases and J by 1 base, with 10 bases between them. CDR1 SGHKS and CDR2 YYEKEE come from the germline V gene (reference sequence). The CDR3 here is CASSFLGPSYEQYF. CDR3 DNA sequence: TGTGCCAGCAGCTTTCTGGGGCCATCCTACGAGCAGTACTTC.

This chain links TRBV6-5 with TRBJ1-1; D gene uncertain. V lost 6 bases and J lost 1, with 12 bases in between. Germline V gene sequence: CDR1 MNHEY, CDR2 SVGAGI. The CDR3 is 14 residues long. CDR3 amino acids: CASSRGLGNTEAFF. CDR3 coding DNA: TGTGCCAGCAGCCGCGGTTTGGGGAACACTGAAGCTTTCTTT.